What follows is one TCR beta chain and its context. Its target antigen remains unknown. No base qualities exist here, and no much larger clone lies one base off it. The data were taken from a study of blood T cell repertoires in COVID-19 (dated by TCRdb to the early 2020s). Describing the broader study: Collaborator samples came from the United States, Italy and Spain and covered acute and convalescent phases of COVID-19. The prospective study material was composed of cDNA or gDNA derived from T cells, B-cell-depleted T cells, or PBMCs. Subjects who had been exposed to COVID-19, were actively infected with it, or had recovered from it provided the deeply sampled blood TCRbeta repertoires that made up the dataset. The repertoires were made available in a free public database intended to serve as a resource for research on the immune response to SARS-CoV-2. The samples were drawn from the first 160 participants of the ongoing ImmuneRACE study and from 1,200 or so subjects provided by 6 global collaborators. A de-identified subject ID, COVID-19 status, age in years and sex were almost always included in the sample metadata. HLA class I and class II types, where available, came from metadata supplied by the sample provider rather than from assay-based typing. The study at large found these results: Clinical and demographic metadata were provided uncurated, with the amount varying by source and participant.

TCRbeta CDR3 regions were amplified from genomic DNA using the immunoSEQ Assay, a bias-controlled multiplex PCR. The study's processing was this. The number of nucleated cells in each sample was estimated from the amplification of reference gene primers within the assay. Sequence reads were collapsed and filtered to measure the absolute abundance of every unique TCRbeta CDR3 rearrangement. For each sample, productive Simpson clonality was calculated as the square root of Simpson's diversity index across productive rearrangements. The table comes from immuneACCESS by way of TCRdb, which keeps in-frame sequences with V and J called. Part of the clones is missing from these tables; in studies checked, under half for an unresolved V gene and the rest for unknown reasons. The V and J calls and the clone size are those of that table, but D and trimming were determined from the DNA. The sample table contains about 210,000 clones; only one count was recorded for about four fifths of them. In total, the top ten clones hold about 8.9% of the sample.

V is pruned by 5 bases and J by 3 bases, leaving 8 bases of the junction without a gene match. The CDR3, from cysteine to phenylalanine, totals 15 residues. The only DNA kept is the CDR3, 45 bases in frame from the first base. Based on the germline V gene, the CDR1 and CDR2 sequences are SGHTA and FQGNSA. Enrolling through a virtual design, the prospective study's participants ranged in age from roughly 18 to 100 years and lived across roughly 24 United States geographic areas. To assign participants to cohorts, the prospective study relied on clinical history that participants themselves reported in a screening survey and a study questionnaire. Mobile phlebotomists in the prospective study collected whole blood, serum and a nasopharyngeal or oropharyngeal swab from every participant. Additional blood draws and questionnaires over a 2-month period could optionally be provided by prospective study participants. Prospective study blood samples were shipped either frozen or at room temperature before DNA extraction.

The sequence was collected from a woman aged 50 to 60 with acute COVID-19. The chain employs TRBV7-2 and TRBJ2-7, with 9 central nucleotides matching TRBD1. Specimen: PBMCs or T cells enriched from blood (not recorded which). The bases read TGTGCCAGCAGCCCCGGGACAGGGTCTCACTACGAGCAGTACTTC. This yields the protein CASSPGTGSHYEQYF.